The 26 T cell receptor beta chains reported below all come from one sample, sequenced in a study of blood T cell repertoires in COVID-19. Produced via immunoSEQ multiplex PCR; TCRdb's table is partial and in-frame only. The sample has 140,000 to 150,000 clones, 80% to 90% seen once. The sequenced sample consisted of peripheral blood. Source of these receptors: a woman aged 45 to 65 with acute or convalescent COVID-19.

The chain carries TRBV19 and TRBJ2-7, with D perhaps matching TRBD1 (5 bases). The V gene's germline CDR1 is LNHDA and CDR2 SQIVND (reference sequence). This CDR3 spans 13 amino acids. V was trimmed by 3 bases and J by 5 bases, leaving 11 bases between them. The CDR3 protein is CASSIQGWDEQYF. In nucleotides, the CDR3 is TGTGCCAGTAGTATCCAGGGATGGGACGAGCAGTACTTC.

This sequence joins TRBV5-1 and TRBJ2-1; 10 bases are shared with TRBD2. Germline V CDR1 and CDR2: SGHRS, YFSETQ. V lost 0 bases to trimming and J lost 3 bases; unmatched junction nucleotides: 9. The length of the CDR3 is 18 residues. CDR3: CASSLVGRWTSGYNEQFF. DNA of the CDR3: TGCGCCAGCAGCTTGGTCGGCCGGTGGACTAGCGGCTACAATGAGCAGTTCTTC.

V gene TRBV12-3 or TRBV12-4 combines with J gene TRBJ2-2; D call uncertain. The CDR3 runs 12 residues. The V gene lost 7 bases and the J gene lost 3 bases, with 6 bases spanning the gap. Here the CDR3 reads CASTFYTGELFF. CDR3 nucleotides: TGTGCCAGCACCTTCTACACCGGGGAGCTGTTTTTT.

V and J are TRBV19 and TRBJ1-5; D might be TRBD1 (6 bases). The CDR3 has 13 residues. V was trimmed by 5 bases and J by 5 bases, leaving 10 bases between them. The germline V gene has CDR1 LNHDA and CDR2 SQIVND (reference sequence). CDR3: CASSGTRDQPQHF. The CDR3 DNA reads as TGTGCCAGTAGTGGGACAAGGGATCAGCCCCAGCATTTT. Full variable domain (outside the CDR3, taken from reference TRBV19 and TRBJ1-5): DGGITQSPKYLFRKEGQNVTLSCEQNLNHDAMYWYRQDPGQGLRLIYYSQIVNDFQKGDIAEGYSVSREKKESFPLTVTSAQKNPTAFYLCASSGTRDQPQHFGDGTRLSIL.

J is TRBJ2-1 and V is TRBV6-5; no reliable D call. Trimming stripped 6 bases from V and 6 bases from J, with 18 bases between. Germline-derived CDR1 and CDR2 are MNHEY and SVGAGI. The CDR3 extends over 15 amino acids. This chain's CDR3 is CASSHPVQSPNEQFF. The CDR3 nucleotides read TGTGCCAGCAGCCATCCGGTCCAAAGTCCCAATGAGCAGTTCTTC.

The chain recombines TRBV7-3 with TRBJ2-3, with D perhaps matching TRBD1 (6 bases). The V end was cut by 4 bases, the J end by 4 bases, with 18 bases between. Per the germline V gene, CDR1 is SGHTA and CDR2 is FQGTGA. The CDR3 length is 16 residues. CDR3 region: CASSSTGTFPPDTQYF. CDR3 in DNA: TGTGCCAGCAGCTCCACCGGGACATTTCCCCCAGATACGCAGTATTTT.

The V and J genes are TRBV28 and TRBJ1-4, with 9 bases identical to TRBD1. The trim removed 10 bases at V and 0 bases at J, leaving 6 bases unmatched. The CDR3 extends over 15 amino acids. The germline V gene encodes CDR1 MDHEN and CDR2 SYDVKM. The CDR3 DNA sequence: TGTGCCACCGGACAGGGGCTCCCAACTAATGAAAAACTGTTTTTT. Translating it yields CATGQGLPTNEKLFF.

The CDR3 bases are TGTGCCAGCAGAGACAGGAGGATGAACACTGAAGCTTTCTTT. This gives the protein CASRDRRMNTEAFF. The J gene is TRBJ1-1, the V gene TRBV11-1; a possible D gene is TRBD1 (6 bases). Per the germline V gene, CDR1 is SGHAT and CDR2 is FQDESV (reference sequence). The CDR3 is 14 amino acids. V was clipped by 6 bases and J by 0 bases, with 11 bases between them.

This clone was found a few times. CDR3 DNA sequence: TGCGCCAGCAGCTTGCAGGACAGGGTCAATGAAAAACTGTTTTTT. Protein: CASSLQDRVNEKLFF. The chain recombines TRBV5-1 with TRBJ1-4, with 8 bases lining up with TRBD1. The germline gives CDR1 SGHRS, CDR2 YFSETQ. This CDR3 has 15 residues. Unmatched junction bases numbered 4, after V lost 1 base and J lost 5 bases.

CDR3 DNA: TGCAGCGGCGGGATCAGCTTAATGAACACTGAAGCTTTCTTT. This encodes CSGGISLMNTEAFF. The chain links TRBV29-1 to TRBJ1-1, with D uncertain. V dropped 7 bases and J dropped 0 bases, with 15 bases sitting between them. Germline CDR1 SQVTM, CDR2 ANQGSEA. The length of the CDR3 is 14 residues.

V gene TRBV21-1 combines with J gene TRBJ2-1; the D call of TRBD2 is as the table states it, not checked on the DNA. TRBV21-1 is termed a pseudogene. The CDR3 is 14 residues long. Here the CDR3 reads CASSKEPGGNEQFF. DNA for the CDR3: TGTGCCAGCAGCAAAGAACCGGGGGGCAATGAGCAGTTCTTC.

This CDR3 reads CAWRTSGGRAQFF. The CDR3 DNA reads TGTGCCTGGAGGACTAGCGGGGGGCGGGCGCAGTTCTTC. The V call is TRBV30, the J call TRBJ2-1, with 13 bases fitting TRBD2. Germline assignment: CDR1 GTSNPN and CDR2 SVGIG (reference sequence). CDR3 length: 13 amino acids. With 3 bases clipped from V and 12 bases from J, the junction kept 5 bases outside the gene matches.

This rearrangement joins TRBV2 to TRBJ1-1; D uncertain. The CDR3 has 11 residues. V shed 8 bases and J shed 3 bases, with 7 bases lying between them. The germline V gene encodes CDR1 SNHLY and CDR2 FYNNEI. This chain's CDR3 is CASARDTEAFF. DNA for the CDR3: TGTGCCAGCGCCCGGGACACTGAAGCTTTCTTT.

The V and J genes are TRBV5-1 and TRBJ2-7; 7 bases align to TRBD1. Germline CDR1 and CDR2: SGHRS and YFSETQ. The CDR3 totals 15 residues. V lost 4 bases to trimming and J lost 0 bases; unmatched junction nucleotides: 7. The CDR3 coding sequence is TGCGCCAGCAGCCCCCCGGGACAGTCCTCCTACGAGCAGTACTTC. It specifies CASSPPGQSSYEQYF.

The CDR3 DNA reads TGTGCCAGCAGTACCACAGGGGCCAGGGAGCCCCAGCATTTT. This gives the protein CASSTTGAREPQHF. The chain has TRBV6-5 and TRBJ1-5; 7 positions match TRBD1. The germline V gene encodes CDR1 MNHEY and CDR2 SVGAGI. CDR3 length equals 14 residues. V gave up 5 bases and J gave up 8 bases; unmatched junction bases: 9.

The V gene is TRBV27, the J gene TRBJ2-7, with TRBD1 matching over 7 bases. The CDR3 extends over 14 amino acids. After removal of 3 bases from V and 0 bases from J, the junction contained 2 bases not matched to a gene. Germline V gene sequence: CDR1 MNHEY, CDR2 SMNVEV (reference sequence). CDR3 in amino acids: CASSFGTDSYEQYF. CDR3 bases: TGTGCCAGCAGTTTTGGGACAGACTCCTACGAGCAGTACTTC.

The sample holds one count of this clone. The chain couples TRBV5-4 to TRBJ1-1; no clear D gene. Deletions cut 2 bases from V and 7 bases from J, with 6 bases between. CDR3 length: 11 amino acids. Germline CDR1 and CDR2: SGHNT and YYREEE (reference sequence). The CDR3: CASSFGSEAFF. For the CDR3, the DNA is TGTGCCAGCAGCTTCGGGAGTGAAGCTTTCTTT. The complete variable domain, with remaining parts taken from reference TRBV5-4 and TRBJ1-1, reads ETGVTQSPTHLIKTRGQQVTLRCSSQSGHNTVSWYQQALGQGPQFIFQYYREEENGRGNFPPRFSGLQFPNYSSELNVNALELDDSALYLCASSFGSEAFFGQGTRLTVV.

The chain uses TRBV6-6 and TRBJ1-2, with D possibly matching TRBD1 (6 bases). This CDR3 spans 13 amino acids. The germline V and J ends were trimmed by 5 bases and 8 bases, with 15 bases remaining between them. The germline V gene encodes CDR1 MNHNY and CDR2 SVGAGI (reference sequence). The CDR3 reads CASSRRDILGYTF. CDR3 bases: TGTGCCAGCAGTCGTCGGGACATTTTGGGCTACACCTTC.

The chain combines TRBV19 with TRBJ2-7; 9 nucleotides agree with TRBD1. The CDR3 sequence is 15 residues long. The V gene end was trimmed by 10 bases and the J gene end by 0 bases; junction bases not matched to a gene: 10. Germline V gene sequence: CDR1 LNHDA, CDR2 SQIVND (reference sequence). The CDR3 DNA reads TGTGCCACGACAACAGGGGGCGAGGGCTCCTACGAGCAGTACTTC. Amino acids: CATTTGGEGSYEQYF.

The rearrangement joins TRBV6-5 to TRBJ1-2; D possibly corresponds to TRBD1 (5 bases). Germline assignment: CDR1 MNHEY and CDR2 SVGAGI. This CDR3 region has 13 residues. V lost 5 bases and J 5 bases, leaving 12 bases between the germline ends. In DNA, the CDR3 is TGTGCCAGCAGTCCTCAGGGTGTATATGGCTACACCTTC. Translating gives CASSPQGVYGYTF.

V gene TRBV12-3 or TRBV12-4 combines with J gene TRBJ2-2; TRBD1 aligns across 7 bases. V shed 6 bases and J 6 bases; nucleotides not matched to a gene: 4. CDR3 size: 13 residues. The CDR3 sequence is CASRLQGAGELFF. CDR3 in DNA: TGTGCCAGCAGGTTGCAGGGGGCCGGGGAGCTGTTTTTT.

This sequence joins TRBV5-4 and TRBJ1-5, with D perhaps matching TRBD1 (5 bases). This CDR3 is built from 15 residues. CDR1 is SGHNT and CDR2 is YYREEE in the germline V gene (reference sequence). The V end was cut by 2 bases, the J end by 0 bases, with 9 bases between. This chain's CDR3 is CASSLQVGSNQPQHF. In DNA form, the CDR3 reads TGTGCCAGCAGCTTACAGGTCGGTAGCAATCAGCCCCAGCATTTT.

This chain links TRBV4-1 with TRBJ2-1; 9 bases align to TRBD2. Trimming took 4 bases from V and 4 from J; bases not matched to a gene: 8. CDR3 size: 16 residues. The germline V gene has CDR1 MGHRA and CDR2 YSYEKL. The CDR3 nucleotides read TGCGCCAGCAGCCCCTCGACTAGCGGAGCGTACAATGAGCAGTTCTTC. It is translated as CASSPSTSGAYNEQFF.

This clone was seen just once. The V call is TRBV10-3, the J call TRBJ2-7, with 9 nucleotides matching TRBD2. CDR3 length: 15 amino acids. Germline trimming cut 4 bases from V and 1 base from J; bases unmatched to any gene: 5. Germline CDR1 ENHRY, CDR2 SYGVKD. The DNA of the CDR3 is TGTGCCATCAGTGGATGGCTAGCGGGGTCCTACGAGCAGTACTTC. This codes for CAISGWLAGSYEQYF.

The V gene is TRBV6-1, the J gene TRBJ2-7, with 11 bases that match TRBD2. Unmatched junction bases numbered 5, after V lost 1 base and J lost 9 bases. CDR1 is MNHNS, CDR2 SASEGT, per germline. CDR3 size: 14 residues. This chain's CDR3 is CASSEGSGGAAQYF. For the CDR3, the DNA is TGTGCCAGCAGTGAAGGTAGCGGGGGGGCGGCGCAGTACTTC.

In its sample, this clone was seen a few times. The chain couples TRBV7-9 to TRBJ2-3; TRBD2 agrees at 9 bases. The CDR3 runs 16 residues. J gave up 1 base and V 3 bases, and 5 bases lay outside the gene matches. In germline, CDR1 is SEHNR, CDR2 FQNEAQ (reference sequence). The CDR3 sequence: CASSLFVAGGTDTQYF. CDR3 DNA: TGTGCCAGCAGCTTGTTCGTAGCGGGGGGCACAGATACGCAGTATTTT.